These T cell receptor beta chains were read from a single sample in a study of T-cell memory formation after mild COVID-19. TCRdb processed the 5' RACE reads anew with MiXCR; each CDR3 protein has one entry. The table shows hundreds of thousands of distinct CDR3 sequences, with 20% to 25% occurring only once. What was sequenced was PBMCs or a T cell subset sorted from them (not recorded which). Receptors were obtained from an adult woman who had mild COVID-19 (a few samples of this study predate the infection). Cell type and time point are not known. Each CDR3 is given with its conserved first and last residue. The D gene is left open where the match is weak. Clone sizes are given selectively: once, few, many, or a class where the clone is expanded.

J gene	D gene	V gene	clone size	CDR3 protein	CDR3 DNA
TRBJ2-2	NA	TRBV29-1	few	CSVGWKSIGELFF	TGCAGCGTCGGATGGAAGAGCATCGGGGAGCTGTTTTTT
TRBJ2-7	NA	TRBV7-2	NA	CASSFGPLSYEQYF	TGTGCCAGCAGTTTCGGGCCGCTATCCTACGAGCAGTACTTC
TRBJ1-1	NA	TRBV6-5	once	CASSSTGTEAFF	TGTGCCAGCAGTTCGACAGGAACTGAAGCTTTCTTT
TRBJ1-4	NA	TRBV4-1	NA	CASSRRADEKLFF	TGCGCCAGCAGCCGTCGGGCGGACGAAAAACTGTTTTTT
TRBJ2-5	TRBD2	TRBV6-1	once	CASSEAWLGVSRGDQETQYF	TGTGCCAGCAGTGAAGCCTGGCTGGGCGTCTCGCGGGGGGATCAAGAGACCCAGTACTTC
TRBJ1-4	NA	TRBV4-1	NA	CASSHRGIGNEKLFF	TGCGCCAGCAGCCATAGAGGGATTGGTAATGAAAAACTGTTTTTT
TRBJ2-1	TRBD2	TRBV3-1	few	CASSQAIAGAHNEQFF	TGTGCCAGCAGCCAAGCGATAGCGGGGGCACACAATGAGCAGTTCTTC
TRBJ2-1	NA	TRBV7-2	NA	CASSLRGGGGYNEQFF	TGTGCCAGCAGCTTAAGAGGGGGTGGAGGCTACAATGAGCAGTTCTTC
TRBJ2-5	TRBD1	TRBV6-2/TRBV6-3	NA	CASSRDRTQETQYF	TGTGCCAGCAGCAGGGACAGGACCCAAGAGACCCAGTACTTC
TRBJ1-2	NA	TRBV7-2	NA	CASSPGSGTDGFSF	TGTGCCAGCAGCCCCGGTTCAGGGACGGACGGTTTTTCCTTC
TRBJ1-1	NA	TRBV7-6	few	CASSSHAGGNTEAFF	TGTGCCAGCAGCTCCCACGCCGGAGGGAACACTGAAGCTTTCTTT
TRBJ2-1	TRBD2	TRBV3-1	NA	CASSSRTGGPDEQFF	TGTGCCAGCAGCTCTCGAACGGGAGGGCCCGATGAGCAGTTCTTC
TRBJ2-1	TRBD1	TRBV5-1	NA	CASSQQPQGVLYNEQFF	TGCGCCAGCAGCCAGCAACCACAGGGGGTCCTTTACAATGAGCAGTTCTTC
TRBJ1-4	NA	TRBV4-1	few	CASSQGQDEKLFF	TGCGCCAGCAGCCAAGGACAGGATGAAAAACTGTTTTTT
TRBJ2-1	NA	TRBV5-1	few	CASSPLGDGYNEQFF	TGCGCCAGCAGCCCCCTAGGGGACGGATACAATGAGCAGTTCTTC
TRBJ2-3	TRBD1	TRBV27	NA	CASSVGTAIDTQYF	TGTGCCAGCAGTGTCGGGACAGCCATAGATACGCAGTATTTT
TRBJ1-2	NA	TRBV18	few	CASSRTDNYGYTF	TGTGCCAGCTCACGGACAGACAACTATGGCTACACCTTC
TRBJ1-5	NA	TRBV9	NA	CASSAPGINQPQHF	TGTGCCAGCAGCGCTCCGGGCATCAATCAGCCCCAGCATTTT
TRBJ1-2	NA	TRBV9	NA	CASSVGQGLSWKEGYTF	TGTGCCAGCAGCGTAGGGCAGGGGTTATCCTGGAAGGAGGGCTACACCTTC
TRBJ2-2	NA	TRBV29-1	few	CSVGTDVTGELFF	TGCAGCGTTGGTACTGATGTTACCGGGGAGCTGTTTTTT
TRBJ2-7	NA	TRBV5-1	few	CASSPRWGPTYEQYF	TGCGCCAGCAGCCCTAGGTGGGGTCCTACCTACGAGCAGTACTTC
TRBJ2-7	TRBD1	TRBV3-1	NA	CASRPMTGGGYEQYF	TGTGCCAGCAGGCCAATGACAGGGGGAGGCTACGAGCAGTACTTC
TRBJ2-1	NA	TRBV6-5	NA	CASTEGSGYNEQFF	TGTGCCAGCACCGAAGGAAGCGGCTACAATGAGCAGTTCTTC
TRBJ2-3	NA	TRBV15	NA	CATSQNFVGGQSTDTQYF	TGTGCCACCAGTCAGAACTTCGTCGGCGGACAGAGCACAGATACGCAGTATTTT
TRBJ2-1	TRBD1	TRBV13	few	CASSFFDRDGNEQFF	TGTGCCAGCAGTTTTTTTGACAGGGATGGCAATGAGCAGTTCTTC